This T cell receptor beta chain was sequenced during a study of T cell clonotyping in hematopoietic cell transplantation. Libraries were prepared by immunoSEQ multiplex PCR; TCRdb keeps only in-frame clonotypes and omits some of them. Of more than 4,500 clones listed, 75% to 80% are singletons. V was pared by 6 bases and J by 5 bases, with 7 bases of the junction left unmatched. This CDR3 has 13 residues. Germline V gene lookup returns CDR1 MNHEY and CDR2 SVGAGI. The chain uses TRBV6-5 and TRBJ2-7; 7 bases align to TRBD1. The source is a male patient aged 55 to 69 who had an allogeneic stem cell transplant from an unrelated donor, so the T cells may come from the graft donor. Some clones in this sample may be carry-over from other donors' samples. The sample in question was peripheral blood mononuclear cells, obtained 30 days after allogeneic stem cell transplant. CDR3: CASRLQGRDEQYF. CDR3 in DNA: TGTGCCAGCAGACTACAGGGGAGAGACGAGCAGTACTTC.